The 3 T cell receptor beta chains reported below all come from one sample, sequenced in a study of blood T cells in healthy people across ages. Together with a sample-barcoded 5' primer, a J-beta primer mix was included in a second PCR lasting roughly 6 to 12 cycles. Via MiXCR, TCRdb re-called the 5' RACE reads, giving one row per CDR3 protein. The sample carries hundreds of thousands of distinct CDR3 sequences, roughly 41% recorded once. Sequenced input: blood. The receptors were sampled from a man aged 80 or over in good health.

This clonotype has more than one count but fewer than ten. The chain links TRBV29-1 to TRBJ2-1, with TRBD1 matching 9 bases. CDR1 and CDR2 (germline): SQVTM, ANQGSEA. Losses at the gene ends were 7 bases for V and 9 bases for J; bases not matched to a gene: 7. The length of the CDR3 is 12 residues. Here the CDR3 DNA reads TGCAGCGGGAACAGGGGGCGAAGTGAGCAGTTCTTC. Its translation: CSGNRGRSEQFF.

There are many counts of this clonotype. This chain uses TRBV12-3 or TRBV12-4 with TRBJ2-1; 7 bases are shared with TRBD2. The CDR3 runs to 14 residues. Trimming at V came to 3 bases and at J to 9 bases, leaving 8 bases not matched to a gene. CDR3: CASSFPLTSAEQFF. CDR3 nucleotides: TGTGCCAGCAGTTTCCCCTTAACTAGCGCTGAGCAGTTCTTC.

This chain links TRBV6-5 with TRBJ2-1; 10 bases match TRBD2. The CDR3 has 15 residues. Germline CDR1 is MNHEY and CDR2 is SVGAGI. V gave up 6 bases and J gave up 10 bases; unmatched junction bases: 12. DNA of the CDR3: TGTGCCAGCAGCCCGGTATTAGCGGGAGGTCGGGAGCAGTTCTTC. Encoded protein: CASSPVLAGGREQFF.